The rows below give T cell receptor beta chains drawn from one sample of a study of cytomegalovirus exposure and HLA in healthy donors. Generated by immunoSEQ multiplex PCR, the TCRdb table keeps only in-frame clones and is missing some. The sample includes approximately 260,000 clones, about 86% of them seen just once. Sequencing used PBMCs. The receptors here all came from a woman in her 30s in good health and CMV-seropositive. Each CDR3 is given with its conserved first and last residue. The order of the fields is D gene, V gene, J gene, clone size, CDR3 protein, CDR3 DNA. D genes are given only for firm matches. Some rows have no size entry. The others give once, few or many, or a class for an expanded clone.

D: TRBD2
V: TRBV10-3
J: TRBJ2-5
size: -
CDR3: CAISEAGGETQYF
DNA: TGTGCCATCAGTGAAGCGGGGGGAGAGACCCAGTACTTC

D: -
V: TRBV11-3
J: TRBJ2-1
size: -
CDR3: CASSLVGPGGQFF
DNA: TGTGCCAGCAGCTTAGTAGGCCCCGGGGGGCAGTTCTTC

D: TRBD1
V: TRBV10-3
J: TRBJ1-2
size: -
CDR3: CAISERDSKSVDYGYTF
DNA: TGTGCCATCAGTGAACGGGACAGCAAATCAGTGGACTATGGCTACACCTTC

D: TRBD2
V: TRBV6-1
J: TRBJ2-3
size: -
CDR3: CASSEWLETSSTDTQYF
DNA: TGTGCCAGCAGTGAATGGTTGGAGACTAGCTCCACAGATACGCAGTATTTT

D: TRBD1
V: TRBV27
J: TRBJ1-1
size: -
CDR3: CASGTGTGNTEAFF
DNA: TGTGCCAGCGGGACCGGGACAGGGAACACTGAAGCTTTCTTT

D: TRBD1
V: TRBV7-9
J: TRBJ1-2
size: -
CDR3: CASSSGDSYGYTF
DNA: TGTGCCAGCAGCTCAGGGGACAGCTATGGCTACACCTTC

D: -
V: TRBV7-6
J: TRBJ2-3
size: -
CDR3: CASSSGLPGAQYF
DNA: TGTGCCAGCAGCTCGGGACTGCCTGGGGCGCAGTATTTT

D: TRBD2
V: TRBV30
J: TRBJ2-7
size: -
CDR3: CAWSGLAGAKTYEQYF
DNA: TGTGCCTGGAGTGGATTAGCGGGAGCGAAGACCTACGAGCAGTACTTC

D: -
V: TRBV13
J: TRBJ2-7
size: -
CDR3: CASSLRVATYEQYF
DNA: TGTGCCAGCAGCTTACGAGTAGCAACCTACGAGCAGTACTTC

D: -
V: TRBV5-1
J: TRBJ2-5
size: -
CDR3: CASSLMTSERETQYF
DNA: TGCGCCAGCAGCTTGATGACCTCGGAGAGGGAGACCCAGTACTTC

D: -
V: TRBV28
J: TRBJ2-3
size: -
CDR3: CASSNSGSTDTQYF
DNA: TGTGCCAGCAGTAATAGCGGTAGCACAGATACGCAGTATTTT

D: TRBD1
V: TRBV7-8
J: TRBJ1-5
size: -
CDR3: CASSHRGRDRTYSNQPQHF
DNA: TGTGCCAGCAGCCATAGGGGCCGGGACAGGACTTATAGCAATCAGCCCCAGCATTTT

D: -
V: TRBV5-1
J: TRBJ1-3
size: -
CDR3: CASSLNAGASGNTIYF
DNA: TGCGCCAGCAGCTTGAATGCGGGGGCCTCTGGAAACACCATATATTTT

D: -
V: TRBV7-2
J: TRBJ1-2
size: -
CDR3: CASSLGGGQGYTF
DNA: TGTGCCAGCAGCTTAGGTGGAGGCCAGGGCTACACCTTC

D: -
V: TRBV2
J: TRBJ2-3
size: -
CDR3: CASHAGVLSTDTQYF
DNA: TGTGCCAGCCATGCCGGAGTGCTCAGCACAGATACGCAGTATTTT

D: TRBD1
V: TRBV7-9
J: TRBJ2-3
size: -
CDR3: CASSPVDRGSDTQYF
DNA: TGTGCCAGCAGCCCAGTGGACAGGGGGTCAGATACGCAGTATTTT

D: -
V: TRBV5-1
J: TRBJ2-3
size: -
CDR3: CASSLSGDTQYF
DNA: TGCGCCAGCAGCTTATCGGGAGATACGCAGTATTTT

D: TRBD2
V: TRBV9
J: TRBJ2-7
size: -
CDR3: CASSASGTSGTYEQYF
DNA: TGTGCCAGCAGCGCGTCGGGGACTAGCGGCACCTACGAGCAGTACTTC

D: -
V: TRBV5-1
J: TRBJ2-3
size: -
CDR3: CASSLEEGVTDTQYF
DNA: TGCGCCAGCAGCTTGGAGGAAGGGGTTACAGATACGCAGTATTTT

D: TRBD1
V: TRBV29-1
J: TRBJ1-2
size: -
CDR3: CSVEQGVGYGYTF
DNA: TGCAGCGTTGAACAGGGGGTTGGTTATGGCTACACCTTC

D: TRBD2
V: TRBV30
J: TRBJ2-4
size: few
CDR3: CAWSQGLGAKNIQYF
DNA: TGTGCCTGGAGTCAGGGACTAGGGGCCAAAAACATTCAGTACTTC

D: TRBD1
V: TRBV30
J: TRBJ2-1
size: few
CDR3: CAWSTTGDEQFF
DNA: TGTGCCTGGAGTACGACAGGGGATGAGCAGTTCTTC

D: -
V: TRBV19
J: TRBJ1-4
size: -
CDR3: CASSRQTNEKLFF
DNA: TGTGCCAGTAGCAGACAGACTAATGAAAAACTGTTTTTT

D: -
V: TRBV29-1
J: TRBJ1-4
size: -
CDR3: CSVVRGGNEKLFF
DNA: TGCAGCGTTGTCAGGGGTGGTAATGAAAAACTGTTTTTT

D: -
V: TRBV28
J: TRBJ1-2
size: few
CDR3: CASSLLGGYTF
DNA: TGTGCCAGCAGTTTGCTGGGCGGCTACACCTTC

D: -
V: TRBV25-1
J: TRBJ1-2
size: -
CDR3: CASSETTTYQDGYTF
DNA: TGTGCCAGCAGTGAGACGACCACTTACCAGGATGGCTACACCTTC

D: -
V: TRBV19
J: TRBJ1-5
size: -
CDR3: CASRHDTGPNQPQHF
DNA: TGTGCCAGTAGGCATGATACAGGCCCCAATCAGCCCCAGCATTTT

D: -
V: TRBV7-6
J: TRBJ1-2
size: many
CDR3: CASSSQPFGKANYGYTF
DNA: TGTGCCAGCAGCTCTCAACCCTTCGGGAAAGCTAACTATGGCTACACCTTC

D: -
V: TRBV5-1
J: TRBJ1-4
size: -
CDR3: CASTPDTSFNEKLFF
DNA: TGCGCCAGCACTCCTGATACTTCTTTTAATGAAAAACTGTTTTTT

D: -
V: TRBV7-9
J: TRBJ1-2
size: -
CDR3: CASSSLGGTGGRNYGYTF
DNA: TGTGCCAGCAGCTCCCTCGGTGGGACCGGGGGAAGAAACTATGGCTACACCTTC

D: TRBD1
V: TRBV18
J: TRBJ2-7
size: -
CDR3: CASSPGTASYEQYF
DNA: TGTGCCAGCTCACCAGGGACAGCCTCCTACGAGCAGTACTTC

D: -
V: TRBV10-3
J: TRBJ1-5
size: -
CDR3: CAISESDSNSNQPQHF
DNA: TGTGCCATCAGTGAGTCCGACAGTAATAGCAATCAGCCCCAGCATTTT

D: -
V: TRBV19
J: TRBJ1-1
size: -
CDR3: CASSIVGGNTEAFF
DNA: TGTGCCAGTAGTATAGTAGGCGGGAACACTGAAGCTTTCTTT

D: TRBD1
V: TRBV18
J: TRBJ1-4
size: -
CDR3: CASSPGQGLSTNEKLFF
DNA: TGTGCCAGCTCTCCGGGACAGGGGTTGTCAACTAATGAAAAACTGTTTTTT

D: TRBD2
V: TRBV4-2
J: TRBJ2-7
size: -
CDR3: CASSPDQGGPQQYF
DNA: TGTGCCAGCAGCCCTGATCAGGGAGGGCCTCAGCAGTACTTC

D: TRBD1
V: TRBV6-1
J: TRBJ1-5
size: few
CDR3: CASSELGGSQPQHF
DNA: TGTGCCAGCAGTGAGTTAGGGGGCTCTCAGCCCCAGCATTTT

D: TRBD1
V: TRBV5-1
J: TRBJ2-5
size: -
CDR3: CASSLTGGQETQYF
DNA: TGCGCCAGCAGCCTCACAGGGGGCCAAGAGACCCAGTACTTC

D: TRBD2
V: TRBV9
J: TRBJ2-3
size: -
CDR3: CASGVSGGTDTQYF
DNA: TGTGCCAGCGGGGTTAGCGGGGGCACAGATACGCAGTATTTT

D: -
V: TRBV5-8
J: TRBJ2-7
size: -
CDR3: CASSFGALADEQYF
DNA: TGTGCCAGCAGCTTTGGGGCTTTGGCGGACGAGCAGTACTTC

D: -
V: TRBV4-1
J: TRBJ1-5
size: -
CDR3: CASSPSRGAGQPQHF
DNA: TGCGCCAGCAGCCCCAGTCGGGGGGCTGGGCAGCCCCAGCATTTT

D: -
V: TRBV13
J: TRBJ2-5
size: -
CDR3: CASSSGNGETQYF
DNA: TGTGCCAGCAGCTCCGGGAATGGGGAGACCCAGTACTTC

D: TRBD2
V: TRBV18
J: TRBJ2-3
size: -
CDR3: CASSGFGGRANTDTQYF
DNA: TGTGCCAGCTCAGGGTTCGGCGGGAGGGCCAACACAGATACGCAGTATTTT

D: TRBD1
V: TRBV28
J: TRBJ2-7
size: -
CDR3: CASSFKGAHYEQYF
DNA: TGTGCCAGCAGTTTTAAGGGGGCCCACTACGAGCAGTACTTC

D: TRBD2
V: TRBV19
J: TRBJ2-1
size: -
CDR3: CASSMRGSQTSGKYNEQFF
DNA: TGTGCCAGCAGTATGAGAGGCAGCCAGACTAGCGGGAAATACAATGAGCAGTTCTTC

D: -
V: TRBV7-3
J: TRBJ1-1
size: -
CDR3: CASSLTRQANTEAFF
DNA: TGTGCCAGCAGCTTAACAAGACAGGCGAACACTGAAGCTTTCTTT

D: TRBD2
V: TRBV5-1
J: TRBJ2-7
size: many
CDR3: CASSFNPGLAGGTVYEQYF
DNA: TGCGCCAGCAGCTTTAACCCGGGACTAGCGGGAGGGACAGTCTACGAGCAGTACTTC

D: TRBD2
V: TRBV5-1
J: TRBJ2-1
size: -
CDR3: CASSLVGSGRAQSSYNEQFF
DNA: TGCGCCAGCAGCTTGGTTGGTAGCGGGAGGGCCCAAAGCTCCTACAATGAGCAGTTCTTC

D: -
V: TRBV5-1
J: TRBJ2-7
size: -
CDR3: CASSFNLDSPYEQYF
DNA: TGCGCCAGCAGCTTCAACCTTGACAGTCCCTACGAGCAGTACTTC

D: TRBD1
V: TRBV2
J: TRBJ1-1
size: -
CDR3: CASSDGLTGETEAFF
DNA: TGTGCCAGCAGTGATGGGTTAACAGGGGAGACTGAAGCTTTCTTT

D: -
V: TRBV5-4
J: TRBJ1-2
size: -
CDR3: CASRGLLGYTF
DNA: TGTGCCAGCAGGGGCCTCTTAGGCTACACCTTC

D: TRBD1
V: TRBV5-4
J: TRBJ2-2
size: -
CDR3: CASSAGQGAITGELFF
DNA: TGTGCCAGCAGCGCGGGACAGGGGGCGATAACCGGGGAGCTGTTTTTT

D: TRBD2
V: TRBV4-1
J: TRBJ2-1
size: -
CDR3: CASSPRTSGRGQGEQFF
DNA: TGCGCCAGCAGCCCCAGAACTAGCGGGAGGGGACAAGGGGAGCAGTTCTTC